These 5 T cell receptor beta chains came from one sample sequenced in a study of low-dose radiotherapy and immunotherapy resistance in tumors. Time point in this sample: before trial treatment. Priming of first-strand cDNA relied on TRAV- and TRBV-specific primers (covering alpha and beta chains). TCRs were put through approximately 21 PCR cycles of amplification with Phusion. A constant-region primer and the V-primer adapter served as the primer pair. TCRdb reprocessed the reads with MiXCR, giving one entry per CDR3 protein. The repertoire holds 85,000 to 95,000 distinct CDR3 sequences, with around 9.2% as singletons. Sequencing was performed on PBMCs, taken before treatment. The receptors derive from a male donor with prostate cancer.

In its sample, this clonotype was seen many times. V usage is TRBV4-3 and J usage is TRBJ2-7, with D possibly being TRBD1 (5 bases). The CDR3 is 13 residues long. Germline V CDR1 and CDR2: LGHNA, YSLEER. Trimming took 1 base from V and 3 from J, leaving 7 bases between them. CDR3 in DNA: TGCGCCAGCAGCCAAGCAGGGTACTACGAGCAGTACTTC. Its protein is CASSQAGYYEQYF.

This clonotype was counted many times. The chain uses TRBV20-1 and TRBJ1-1; TRBD1 agrees at 10 bases. Germline V gives CDR1 DFQATT, CDR2 SNEGSKA (reference sequence). The CDR3 runs 12 residues. The V and J ends lost 4 bases and 5 bases, in that order; junction bases with no gene match: 1. CDR3 DNA: TGCAGTGCTATGGGACAGGGGACTGAAGCTTTCTTT. It codes for CSAMGQGTEAFF.

At least ten counts were recorded for this clonotype. The chain recombines TRBV28 with TRBJ1-2, with 9 bases matching TRBD1. Germline lookup yields CDR1 MDHEN and CDR2 SYDVKM. This CDR3 comprises 17 residues. V shed 5 bases and J 6 bases; nucleotides not matched to a gene: 16. CDR3 nucleotide sequence: TGTGCCAGCAGTGGACCCGGACAGGGGAAGGGGAGGGATGGCTACACCTTC. It encodes CASSGPGQGKGRDGYTF.

This clonotype was found many times. Its ends do not fully match the called genes, so a read error is possible. The chain employs TRBV28 and TRBJ2-1; D is unclear. CDR3 length: 11 residues. Germline-derived CDR1 and CDR2 are MDHEN and SYDVKM. This chain's CDR3 is CASSFGLVAIF. CDR3 DNA: TGTGCCAGCAGTTTTGGGCTAGTCGCGATCTTC.

This clonotype was counted many times. The V gene is TRBV2, the J gene TRBJ1-1; TRBD1 is a possible D gene (5 bases). CDR3 size: 14 residues. Germline V lookup: CDR1 SNHLY, CDR2 FYNNEI. V was shortened by 6 bases and J by 10 bases, with 21 bases between the two germline ends. CDR3 loop: CASRTEAGGTRAFF. CDR3 DNA: TGTGCCAGCAGGACCGAGGCGGGGGGGACTCGAGCTTTCTTT.